This is a list of T cell receptor beta chains from one sample in a study of blood T cell repertoires in COVID-19. Sequenced by immunoSEQ multiplex PCR; TCRdb stores in-frame clones only, minus some. The repertoire has about 100,000 clones, 80% to 95% of them found once; the top ten carry 1.9%. The sequencing input was peripheral blood. The receptors stem from a woman between 45 and 60 years old with COVID-19, enrolled during active disease. CDR3s include the opening cysteine and the closing phenylalanine or tryptophan. D genes are given only for firm matches. The size field is filled for only some rows; it gives once, few, many or a size class.

-,TRBJ2-7,-,TRBV11-3,TGTGCCAGCAGCTTAAAAGGGGGGGCCTACGAGCAGTACTTC,CASSLKGGAYEQYF
TRBD1,TRBJ1-2,-,TRBV5-1,TGCGCCAGCAGCCAACGGACAGGGCTATCAAGTGGCTACACCTTC,CASSQRTGLSSGYTF
-,TRBJ1-1,-,TRBV7-9,TGTGCCAGCAGCTTGGTAGTTAACACTGAAGCTTTCTTT,CASSLVVNTEAFF
TRBD1,TRBJ1-5,-,TRBV30,TGTGCCTGGAGTGTACAGGGGCAGCGGAATCAGCCCCAGCATTTT,CAWSVQGQRNQPQHF
-,TRBJ1-4,-,TRBV9,TGTGCCAGCAGCCCCAACCCCGGCAGGAATGAAAAACTGTTTTTT,CASSPNPGRNEKLFF
-,TRBJ1-3,-,TRBV12-3/TRBV12-4,TGTGCCAGCAGTTTGTTTTTAGGAAACACCATATATTTT,CASSLFLGNTIYF
-,TRBJ2-5,-,TRBV7-2,TGTGCCAGCAGCTTACGCGAAGAGACCCAGTACTTC,CASSLREETQYF
-,TRBJ1-5,-,TRBV25-1,TGTGCCAGCAGTGCAGGGTACCATCAGCCCCAGCATTTT,CASSAGYHQPQHF
-,TRBJ2-1,-,TRBV29-1,TGCAGCGTTGAAGCAAGGGGGAGTGGGGTGAATGAGCAGTTCTTC,CSVEARGSGVNEQFF
-,TRBJ2-1,-,TRBV27,TGTGCCAGCAGTCCCCGAGCGGTAAGAGAGGATAATGAGCAGTTCTTC,CASSPRAVREDNEQFF
TRBD1,TRBJ1-4,-,TRBV28,TGTGCCAGCAGTTCATTTTGGACCGGGACAGGGTTGAAAACTAATGAAAAACTGTTTTTT,CASSSFWTGTGLKTNEKLFF
-,TRBJ2-7,once,TRBV18,TGTGCCAGCTCAGGAAGGACTCCTCACGAGCAGTACTTC,CASSGRTPHEQYF
-,TRBJ1-6,once,TRBV18,TGTGCCAGCTCAACGGACACGTCCAGAAATTCACCCCTCCACTTT,CASSTDTSRNSPLHF
TRBD1,TRBJ1-5,-,TRBV2,TGTGCCACCGGGACAGGGGGGAATCAGCCCCAGCATTTT,CATGTGGNQPQHF
TRBD1,TRBJ1-2,-,TRBV19,TGTGCCAGTAGTATGAGGACAGGGAGGGATTATGGCTACACCTTC,CASSMRTGRDYGYTF
-,TRBJ1-1,-,TRBV6-5,TGTGCCAGCAGCCTGGAAGGCCGAGGAACTGAAGCTTTCTTT,CASSLEGRGTEAFF
TRBD1,TRBJ1-6,-,TRBV6-1,TGTGCCAGCAGTGAAGGGACAGGGGGTTCACCCCTCCACTTT,CASSEGTGGSPLHF
TRBD1,TRBJ2-2,-,TRBV19,TGTGCCAGTAGAGGAGACAGGGACACCGGGGAGCTGTTTTTT,CASRGDRDTGELFF
TRBD1,TRBJ1-1,-,TRBV7-6,TGTGCCAGCAGCTTAGCTCCAGGGGGCAACACTGAAGCTTTCTTT,CASSLAPGGNTEAFF
-,TRBJ2-2,-,TRBV11-3,TGTGCCAGCAGCTTAAGGAGGGTGAACACCGGGGAGCTGTTTTTT,CASSLRRVNTGELFF
-,TRBJ2-1,-,TRBV28,TGTGCCAGCAGTTTGGATGGGCGCTCCTACAATGAGCAGTTCTTC,CASSLDGRSYNEQFF
-,TRBJ1-1,-,TRBV19,TGTGCCAGTAGCTGGCAGTTGAACACTGAAGCTTTCTTT,CASSWQLNTEAFF
-,TRBJ1-2,-,TRBV4-1,TGCGCCAGCAGCCAAGATGGTGGAGGTAACTATGGCTACACCTTC,CASSQDGGGNYGYTF
-,TRBJ1-2,-,TRBV14,TGTGCCAGCAGCTTCACACAGGCCTACTATGGCTACACCTTC,CASSFTQAYYGYTF
-,TRBJ1-5,-,TRBV6-1,TGTGCCAGCAGTGAACTATGGGGCAGGGAGGGAGATCAGCCCCAGCATTTT,CASSELWGREGDQPQHF
-,TRBJ2-5,-,TRBV30,TGTGCCTGGAGTGTAAGGTACAGACAAGAGACCCAGTACTTC,CAWSVRYRQETQYF
-,TRBJ1-2,-,TRBV10-3,TGTGCCATCAGAAACACCAGGGGATCTGGCTACACCTTC,CAIRNTRGSGYTF
TRBD1,TRBJ1-4,once,TRBV5-1,TGCGCCAGCAGAACGCAGGGGGCGGAAAAACTGTTTTTT,CASRTQGAEKLFF